These 5 T cell receptor beta chains share one sample of origin, sequenced in a study of blood T cell repertoires in COVID-19. Only in-frame clones appear in the TCRdb table, and some are missing; sequencing was by immunoSEQ multiplex PCR. This sample has 200,000 to 250,000 clones, with almost 85% found just once. The sequencing sample was made of PBMCs or T cells enriched from blood (not recorded which). The receptors stem from a woman aged 45 to 65 with acute COVID-19.

This clone was seen many times. The genes are TRBV19 and TRBJ1-1, with D uncertain. This CDR3 is built from 13 residues. Trimming took off 4 bases at V and 3 bases at J, with 9 bases between the two ends. Germline CDR1 reads LNHDA; CDR2 reads SQIVND (reference sequence). This CDR3 reads CASSTKADTEAFF. The CDR3 DNA sequence: TGTGCCAGTAGTACGAAAGCGGACACTGAAGCTTTCTTT.

The chain carries TRBV7-2 and TRBJ1-5; the D gene is possibly TRBD1 (5 bases). CDR3 length: 16 amino acids. With 2 bases removed from V and 0 bases from J, the gap between germline ends came to 11 bases. Germline lookup yields CDR1 SGHTA and CDR2 FQGNSA. The CDR3 bases are TGTGCCAGCAGCTTACAGGGATCTTTTAGCAATCAGCCCCAGCATTTT. Translation: CASSLQGSFSNQPQHF.

V gene TRBV7-8 combines with J gene TRBJ1-2; maybe TRBD1 (6 bases). V was pared by 5 bases and J by 8 bases, with 12 bases between. This CDR3 comprises 12 residues. Germline loops: CDR1 SGHVS, CDR2 FQNEAQ. CDR3 loop: CASSQGGGGYTF. The CDR3 bases are TGTGCCAGCAGCCAAGGGGGAGGGGGCTACACCTTC.

V usage is TRBV6-5 and J usage is TRBJ2-1, with TRBD2 matching 8 bases. V lost 3 bases and J lost 9; bases outside the gene matches: 13. This CDR3 has 16 amino acids. Per germline, CDR1 MNHEY and CDR2 SVGAGI. The DNA for the CDR3 is TGTGCCAGCAGTTATCCACTCCGGGGGGGAGGGAGTGAGCAGTTCTTC. It yields the protein CASSYPLRGGGSEQFF.

The chain has TRBV9 and TRBJ1-1; TRBD1 matches at 8 bases. Germline V gene lookup returns CDR1 SGDLS and CDR2 YYNGEE. Unmatched junction bases numbered 4, after V lost 4 bases and J lost 5 bases. CDR3 length: 13 residues. CDR3 residues: CASSSQGGTEAFF. The CDR3, as DNA: TGTGCCAGCAGCTCACAGGGGGGGACTGAAGCTTTCTTT.